The 22 T cell receptor beta chains in this list originate from one sample, sequenced in a study of long-term antiretroviral therapy in people with HIV. Investigators performed immunoSEQ version v3.0 at survey level. Sequencing was performed with immunoSEQ multiplex PCR; in TCRdb, only in-frame clones are kept and a portion is missing. The sample lists some 15,000 clones, about 85% occurring once. The sequencing here drew on unsorted PBMCs, taken around 1.2 years before starting antiretroviral therapy. These receptors all come from a man aged 30 to 39 with HIV.

The genes are TRBV25-1 and TRBJ1-1; D unclear. The CDR3 runs to 13 residues. Germline CDR1 is MGHDK and CDR2 is SYGVNS. Trimming removed 3 bases from V and 2 bases from J, with 7 bases in between. The CDR3 DNA follows: TGTGCCAGCAGTGAGGGGTACAACACTGAAGCTTTCTTT. Its protein is CASSEGYNTEAFF.

The V and J genes are TRBV28 and TRBJ1-2, with D perhaps TRBD1 (6 bases). V lost 9 bases and J 7 bases, leaving 24 bases between the germline ends. There are 15 residues in the CDR3. Germline lookup yields CDR1 MDHEN and CDR2 SYDVKM. The CDR3 sequence is CASSPQGIVLSGYTF. In DNA, the CDR3 is TGTGCCAGTAGCCCACAGGGTATAGTACTGAGTGGCTACACCTTC.

This chain connects TRBV4-1 to TRBJ2-4; 7 positions agree with TRBD1. The ends lost 1 base at V and 6 bases at J; junction bases unmatched: 6. Looked up from germline, CDR1 is MGHRA and CDR2 is YSYEKL. This CDR3 has 15 amino acids. CDR3 region: CASSQVPGQTNIQYF. For the CDR3, the DNA is TGCGCCAGCAGCCAAGTCCCGGGACAGACAAACATTCAGTACTTC.

The chain joins TRBV7-2 to TRBJ2-3; TRBD2 agrees at 13 bases. The CDR3 is 16 residues long. CDR1 SGHTA and CDR2 FQGNSA come from the germline V gene. V shed 5 bases and J 5 bases; nucleotides not matched to a gene: 7. CDR3 bases: TGTGCCAGCAGCCAGGGGACTAGCGGGGCGAGAGATACGCAGTATTTT. Amino acids: CASSQGTSGARDTQYF.

The chain uses TRBV7-2 and TRBJ2-7; TRBD1 agrees at 10 bases. Germline CDR1 SGHTA, CDR2 FQGNSA. Trimming removed 5 bases from V and 7 bases from J; junction bases left unmatched: 8. CDR3 length: 14 residues. The CDR3 protein is CASSLGQGLREQYF. CDR3 coding DNA: TGTGCCAGCAGCCTGGGACAGGGGTTGAGGGAGCAGTACTTC.

V and J are TRBV28 and TRBJ1-1; the match to TRBD1 covers 8 bases. The CDR3 has 13 amino acids. Unmatched junction bases numbered 5, after V lost 10 bases and J lost 1 base. The germline gives CDR1 MDHEN, CDR2 SYDVKM. In nucleotides, the CDR3 is TGTGCCACTATACAGGGGGGGAACACTGAAGCTTTCTTT. Amino acids: CATIQGGNTEAFF.

This rearrangement joins TRBV2 to TRBJ1-5, with 10 bases lining up with TRBD1. The V and J ends lost 5 bases and 7 bases, in that order; junction bases with no gene match: 5. This CDR3 contains 14 residues. The germline CDR1 and CDR2 sequences are SNHLY and FYNNEI. CDR3 sequence (DNA): TGTGCCAGCAGTCCGGGACAGGGGTACCAGCCCCAGCATTTT. Translated: CASSPGQGYQPQHF.

This chain joins TRBV15 and TRBJ2-7; D possibly corresponds to TRBD2 (6 bases). Between the trimmed V and J ends, which lost 1 base and 6 bases, there was a span of 19 bases. CDR1 and CDR2 from the germline V gene are LNHNV and YYDKDF (reference sequence). CDR3 size: 16 residues. CDR3 sequence reads: CATSRGVDRGGLEQYF. CDR3 nucleotide sequence: TGTGCCACCAGCAGAGGAGTTGACCGAGGAGGGCTCGAGCAGTACTTC. The full variable domain, completed using reference TRBV15 and TRBJ2-7, is DAMVIQNPRYQVTQFGKPVTLSCSQTLNHNVMYWYQQKSSQAPKLLFHYYDKDFNNEADTPDNFQSRRPNTSFCFLDIRSPGLGDTAMYLCATSRGVDRGGLEQYFGPGTRLTVT.

This clone was detected only once. The genes are TRBV7-9 and TRBJ1-4; 8 bases fit TRBD1. The CDR3 sequence is 15 residues long. The junction had 8 bases not matched to a gene; V was cut back by 3 bases and J by 8 bases. CDR1 and CDR2 from the germline V gene are SEHNR and FQNEAQ (reference sequence). This CDR3 reads CASSFLDREKEKLFF. The CDR3 bases are TGTGCCAGCAGCTTCCTGGACAGGGAGAAGGAAAAACTGTTTTTT.

This rearrangement joins TRBV27 to TRBJ1-6; no reliable D call. There are 14 residues in the CDR3. V gave up 3 bases and J gave up 7 bases, with 10 bases separating them. CDR1 is MNHEY, CDR2 SMNVEV, per germline (reference sequence). The CDR3 loop reads CASSFRTYNSPLHF. For the CDR3, the DNA is TGTGCCAGCAGTTTTCGAACGTACAATTCACCCCTCCACTTT.

The chain couples TRBV9 to TRBJ1-1, with 9 bases lining up with TRBD1. The CDR3 runs to 16 residues. Germline CDR1 SGDLS, CDR2 YYNGEE. The J segment lost 0 bases and the V segment lost 5 bases, leaving 8 bases of the junction unmatched. The CDR3 loop is CASSDGTGYMNTEAFF. In nucleotides, the CDR3 is TGTGCCAGCAGTGATGGGACAGGGTATATGAACACTGAAGCTTTCTTT.

The chain carries TRBV28 and TRBJ1-2; 7 nucleotides line up with TRBD1. The CDR3 is 13 amino acids. Trimming removed 4 bases from V and 4 bases from J; junction bases left unmatched: 3. In germline, CDR1 is MDHEN, CDR2 SYDVKM. As DNA, the CDR3 is TGTGCCAGCAGTTCAGGGACAGTCTATGGCTACACCTTC. This encodes CASSSGTVYGYTF.

The rearrangement joins TRBV30 to TRBJ2-7; D is perhaps TRBD2 (6 bases). The CDR3 is 13 amino acids. Germline V lookup: CDR1 GTSNPN, CDR2 SVGIG (reference sequence). V dropped 3 bases and J dropped 2 bases, with 11 bases sitting between them. The DNA for the CDR3 is TGTGCCTGGAGCGGTGGGAGGACCTACGAGCAGTACTTC. It specifies CAWSGGRTYEQYF.

This clone was observed a few times. The chain links TRBV25-1 to TRBJ1-6, with 9 bases matching TRBD1. CDR1 is MGHDK, CDR2 SYGVNS, per germline. With 0 bases clipped from V and 7 bases from J, the junction kept 10 bases outside the gene matches. This CDR3 region has 18 residues. The CDR3: CASSEYINRGHRNSPLHF. CDR3 coding DNA: TGTGCCAGCAGTGAATATATCAACAGGGGGCATCGGAATTCACCCCTCCACTTT.

The chain uses TRBV6-1 and TRBJ2-4; 10 positions match TRBD2. V lost 4 bases and J lost 3; bases outside the gene matches: 6. The CDR3 runs to 16 residues. Germline V lookup: CDR1 MNHNS, CDR2 SASEGT. The CDR3 loop is CASSVSIAGGKNIQYF. CDR3 nucleotides: TGTGCCAGCAGTGTTTCAATAGCGGGAGGCAAAAACATTCAGTACTTC.

Relative to its sample, this clone is medium-sized. This chain uses TRBV10-3 with TRBJ1-6, with a weak D call TRBD1 (5 bases). V shed 6 bases and J shed 5 bases, with 14 bases lying between them. Germline-derived CDR1 and CDR2 are ENHRY and SYGVKD. There are 15 residues in the CDR3. The CDR3 here is CAISQGSPDNSPLHF. CDR3 sequence (DNA): TGTGCCATCAGCCAGGGATCCCCTGATAATTCACCCCTCCACTTT.

This clone was recorded once. V usage is TRBV11-2 and J usage is TRBJ1-1; 8 bases line up with TRBD1. The V gene's germline CDR1 is SGHAT and CDR2 FQNNGV. The J segment lost 4 bases and the V segment lost 2 bases, leaving 3 bases of the junction unmatched. The CDR3 loop spans 14 amino acids. The CDR3 region has the DNA TGTGCCAGCAGCTTATTTCAGGGGGCCACTGAAGCTTTCTTT. Its protein is CASSLFQGATEAFF.

The chain uses TRBV5-1 and TRBJ1-3; the D is unclear. The CDR3 is 12 residues long. Germline CDR1 and CDR2: SGHRS and YFSETQ. Trimming pared 3 bases from V and 6 bases from J, leaving 7 bases between. As DNA, the CDR3 is TGCGCCAGCAGCTCCTCTCTAAACACCATATATTTT. Its protein product is CASSSSLNTIYF. The whole variable domain, filled in from reference TRBV5-1 and TRBJ1-3, reads KAGVTQTPRYLIKTRGQQVTLSCSPISGHRSVSWYQQTPGQGLQFLFEYFSETQRNKGNFPGRFSGRQFSNSRSEMNVSTLELGDSALYLCASSSSLNTIYFGEGSWLTVV.

V is TRBV4-1 and J is TRBJ1-6, with no clear D. The CDR3 loop spans 13 amino acids. CDR1 is MGHRA and CDR2 is YSYEKL in the germline V gene. The ends were cut back, 0 bases at V and 9 bases at J, with 6 bases in the middle. The CDR3, as DNA: TGCGCCAGCAGCCAAGATCAAATTTCACCCCTCCACTTT. This gives the protein CASSQDQISPLHF.

In nucleotides, the CDR3 is TGTGCCAGCAGTGAAGGAATGGAGGGGAGCTCCTATAATTCACCCCTCCACTTT. Translated, it gives CASSEGMEGSSYNSPLHF. V is TRBV6-1 and J is TRBJ1-6; TRBD1 might be the D (5 bases). The CDR3 is 18 residues long. The V gene lost 1 base and the J gene lost 0 bases, with 13 bases spanning the gap. Germline V CDR1 and CDR2: MNHNS, SASEGT.

The chain recombines TRBV5-6 with TRBJ2-5, with TRBD1 matching 12 bases. The V and J ends lost 3 bases and 4 bases, in that order; junction bases with no gene match: 7. CDR3 length equals 16 residues. The V gene's germline CDR1 is SGHDT and CDR2 YYEEEE. The CDR3 protein is CASSSRDRGLRETQYF. The CDR3 DNA reads as TGTGCCAGCAGCTCGAGGGACAGGGGGCTTCGAGAGACCCAGTACTTC.

This chain joins TRBV15 and TRBJ2-1; 9 nucleotides line up with TRBD2. Germline V gene data show CDR1 as LNHNV and CDR2 as YYDKDF (reference sequence). The CDR3 length is 13 residues. Germline trimming cut 0 bases from V and 10 bases from J; bases unmatched to any gene: 1. CDR3 in amino acids: CATSRDGLAEQFF. In nucleotides, the CDR3 is TGTGCCACCAGCAGAGATGGACTAGCGGAGCAGTTCTTC.